These 21 T cell receptor beta chains were sequenced from one sample in a study of shared clonotypes between healthy human individuals. Profiling relied on immunoSEQ multiplex PCR, and the TCRdb table lists in-frame clones only, not all of them. The table shows over a million clones, with around 95% occurring only once. Sequenced input: naive CD4+ T cells sorted from blood. Specified subset: CD45RA+ positively selected. The source of these receptors is a man aged 25-45 years in good health.

The chain links TRBV5-1 to TRBJ2-6, with TRBD2 matching 9 bases. The germline gives CDR1 SGHRS, CDR2 YFSETQ. The CDR3 is 18 residues long. V lost 4 bases and J lost 2; bases outside the gene matches: 10. The CDR3, as DNA: TGCGCCAGCAGCGGGGCGACTAGCGGAACGGCTGGGGCCAACGTCCTGACTTTC. Its translation is CASSGATSGTAGANVLTF.

V and J are TRBV5-1 and TRBJ2-6; D not certain. V was shortened by 4 bases and J by 0 bases, with 5 bases between the two germline ends. The germline V gene encodes CDR1 SGHRS and CDR2 YFSETQ. The CDR3 is 14 amino acids. The CDR3 region is CASSRSSGANVLTF. DNA for the CDR3: TGCGCCAGCAGCCGGAGCTCTGGGGCCAACGTCCTGACTTTC.

Comments on this clone: The sample contains more than one DNA sequence encoding this CDR3. The chain employs TRBV2 and TRBJ2-5; 9 positions match TRBD1. Germline V lookup: CDR1 SNHLY, CDR2 FYNNEI. The CDR3 sequence is 13 residues long. V gave up 6 bases and J gave up 5 bases; unmatched junction bases: 4. CDR3 coding DNA: TGTGCCAGCAGCGGACAGGGGAGGGAGACCCAGTACTTC. Residues: CASSGQGRETQYF. The entire variable domain, with the rest obtained from reference TRBV2 and TRBJ2-5, is as follows: EPEVTQTPSHQVTQMGQEVILRCVPISNHLYFYWYRQILGQKVEFLVSFYNNEISEKSEIFDDQFSVERPDGSNFTLKIRSTKLEDSAMYFCASSGQGRETQYFGPGTRLLVL.

The J gene is TRBJ2-1, the V gene TRBV19, with a tentative D call TRBD2 (6 bases). Trimming left V 4 bases short and J 3 bases short, with 16 bases between. The CDR3 loop spans 16 amino acids. In germline, CDR1 is LNHDA, CDR2 SQIVND (reference sequence). This chain's CDR3 is CASSTRRESHYNEQFF. The CDR3 DNA sequence: TGTGCCAGTAGTACAAGACGGGAGTCTCACTACAATGAGCAGTTCTTC.

A remark on this clone: The junction departs from the called germline gene at one end, perhaps through a read error. This chain joins TRBV7-9 and TRBJ2-7; TRBD2 matches 7 bases. This CDR3 contains 14 residues. The germline gives CDR1 SEHNR, CDR2 FQNEAQ (reference sequence). CDR3 sequence: CASSVAGPLHEQYF. Written as DNA, the CDR3 is TGTGCCAGCAGCGTAGCGGGTCCTCTTCACGAGCAGTACTTC.

This sequence joins TRBV5-1 and TRBJ1-1; 8 nucleotides match TRBD1. V was pared by 5 bases and J by 5 bases, with 8 bases of the junction left unmatched. Looked up from germline, CDR1 is SGHRS and CDR2 is YFSETQ. The CDR3 is made up of 14 amino acids. The CDR3 bases are TGCGCCAGCAGGCTCCAGGGGGCTGAGACTGAAGCTTTCTTT. Translated: CASRLQGAETEAFF.

The chain has TRBV11-3 and TRBJ1-1; D not resolved. The germline gives CDR1 SGHNT, CDR2 YENEEA. The CDR3 has 13 amino acids. V was shortened by 1 base and J by 2 bases, with 5 bases between the two germline ends. CDR3 region: CASSLGDNTEAFF. The CDR3 DNA is TGTGCCAGCAGCTTAGGAGATAACACTGAAGCTTTCTTT.

V usage is TRBV6-1 and J usage is TRBJ2-7; D is unclear. CDR1 MNHNS and CDR2 SASEGT come from the germline V gene. Trimming stripped 6 bases from V and 3 bases from J, with 6 bases between. This CDR3 region has 11 residues. CDR3 residues: CASRMDYEQYF. CDR3 nucleotide sequence: TGTGCCAGCAGGATGGACTACGAGCAGTACTTC.

This clone was seen only once. Without the conserved terminal phenylalanine or tryptophan, this CDR3 likely stems from a read error. The limits of the CDR3 on the DNA are not certain, so only TCRdb's listed CDR3 is given. The CDR3 sequence is CASSPNSREAS. The rearrangement links TRBV18 to TRBJ2-7; the table's D call of TRBD2 was not tested on the DNA. Germline V lookup: CDR1 KGHSH, CDR2 LQKENI. The CDR3 comprises 11 residues, both ends counted.

The chain joins TRBV2 to TRBJ1-3, with 7 positions matching TRBD1. This CDR3 comprises 13 residues. V shed 8 bases and J 4 bases; nucleotides not matched to a gene: 5. Germline V gives CDR1 SNHLY, CDR2 FYNNEI. The DNA of the CDR3 is TGTGCCAGCGGGAGGGGGCGAGGAAACACCATATATTTT. Residues: CASGRGRGNTIYF.

The chain combines TRBV28 with TRBJ1-2; no firm D call. This CDR3 is 13 amino acids long. Trimming cost V 8 bases and J 8 bases, with 18 bases left between them. Germline lookup yields CDR1 MDHEN and CDR2 SYDVKM. This chain's CDR3 is CASRPRVFGGYTF. CDR3 sequence (DNA): TGTGCCAGCCGTCCGAGGGTTTTTGGAGGCTACACCTTC.

The gene calls are TRBV11-2 and TRBJ1-2; possible D gene TRBD1, 5 bases. V lost 1 base and J 10 bases, leaving 19 bases between the germline ends. CDR1 and CDR2 (germline): SGHAT, FQNNGV. The CDR3 spans 15 residues. The CDR3 protein is CASSLGSTGRGDYTF. CDR3 DNA: TGTGCCAGCAGCTTAGGCTCTACAGGCCGGGGTGACTACACCTTC.

V gene TRBV29-1 combines with J gene TRBJ2-5; D might be TRBD2 (6 bases). The CDR3 length is 17 residues. The germline V gene has CDR1 SQVTM and CDR2 ANQGSEA. Trimming removed 3 bases at V and 2 bases at J, with 22 bases between. CDR3 sequence (DNA): TGCAGCGTTGAGGGACTCCGGACCGGAAGATTTCAAGAGACCCAGTACTTC. Translated, it gives CSVEGLRTGRFQETQYF.

This rearrangement joins TRBV28 to TRBJ1-4, with D possibly matching TRBD1 (6 bases). Looked up from germline, CDR1 is MDHEN and CDR2 is SYDVKM. This CDR3 region has 17 residues. Trimming pared 3 bases from V and 0 bases from J, leaving 14 bases between. CDR3 nucleotides: TGTGCCAGCAGTTTTACAGGGTGGAGTGCAACTAATGAAAAACTGTTTTTT. This encodes CASSFTGWSATNEKLFF.

The chain has TRBV27 and TRBJ2-6, with 8 bases matching TRBD1. The CDR3 is made up of 20 amino acids. The ends lost 1 base at V and 0 bases at J; junction bases unmatched: 11. CDR1 MNHEY and CDR2 SMNVEV come from the germline V gene (reference sequence). The CDR3 nucleotides are TGTGCCAGCAGTTTATTTGGGATCGGGACAGGCTCCTCTGGGGCCAACGTCCTGACTTTC. Its translation is CASSLFGIGTGSSGANVLTF.

The chain carries TRBV6-5 and TRBJ2-7, with no clear D. Trimming removed 1 base from V and 9 bases from J, with 13 bases in between. The CDR3 contains 13 residues. Germline-derived CDR1 and CDR2 are MNHEY and SVGAGI. The CDR3 DNA reads as TGTGCCAGCAGTTACTGGACGGCGTCCTGGCAGTACTTC. Residues: CASSYWTASWQYF.

On this clone itself: This CDR3 is also generated by other DNA sequences in the sample. This chain uses TRBV6-5 with TRBJ2-7; D remains ambiguous. The CDR3 consists of 14 residues. Germline V gives CDR1 MNHEY, CDR2 SVGAGI. V was shortened by 2 bases and J by 3 bases, with 11 bases between the two germline ends. In DNA, the CDR3 is TGTGCCAGCAGTTACAGTGGCCAAAGCTACGAGCAGTACTTC. Translation: CASSYSGQSYEQYF.

The J gene is TRBJ2-1, the V gene TRBV18; no clear D gene. This CDR3 spans 12 amino acids. CDR1 and CDR2 from the germline V gene are KGHSH and LQKENI. V lost 0 bases, J lost 12 bases, and 9 bases lay in between. The CDR3 loop is CASSPPIPGQFF. The CDR3 region has the DNA TGTGCCAGCTCACCACCGATCCCAGGGCAGTTCTTC.

The V and J genes are TRBV28 and TRBJ2-2; D remains ambiguous. V was cut by 3 bases and J by 4 bases, with 12 bases left in between. From germline, CDR1 is MDHEN and CDR2 SYDVKM. This CDR3 contains 15 residues. In nucleotides, the CDR3 is TGTGCCAGCAGTTTGCCAAGGACCTTCACCGGGGAGCTGTTTTTT. Translation: CASSLPRTFTGELFF.

This rearrangement joins TRBV7-9 to TRBJ2-7, with D tentatively TRBD2 (5 bases). Between the trimmed V and J ends, which lost 3 bases and 5 bases, there was a span of 8 bases. This CDR3 comprises 12 residues. Germline V gene data show CDR1 as SEHNR and CDR2 as FQNEAQ (reference sequence). The CDR3 bases are TGTGCCAGCAGCTTCACTAGGGACGAGCAGTACTTC. As protein: CASSFTRDEQYF. The variable domain in full, with the rest retrieved from reference TRBV7-9 and TRBJ2-7, is DTGVSQNPRHKITKRGQNVTFRCDPISEHNRLYWYRQTLGQGPEFLTYFQNEAQLEKSRLLSDRFSAERPKGSFSTLEIQRTEQGDSAMYLCASSFTRDEQYFGPGTRLTVT.

This clone was found a few times. Other DNA sequences of this sample code for an identical CDR3. V usage is TRBV2 and J usage is TRBJ2-7; 7 nucleotides line up with TRBD1. Germline trimming cut 6 bases from V and 0 bases from J; bases unmatched to any gene: 5. Germline lookup yields CDR1 SNHLY and CDR2 FYNNEI. The CDR3 contains 14 residues. The CDR3 reads CASREQGPSYEQYF. Here the CDR3 DNA reads TGTGCCAGCAGGGAACAGGGGCCCTCCTACGAGCAGTACTTC.